This T cell receptor beta chain derives from a study of blood T cells in healthy people across ages. The study's findings and limits: Naive CD4+ cell counts and diversity both ran higher in long-lived than in aged donors.

Primed by a sample-barcoded 5' primer and a J-beta primer mix, a second PCR proceeded for 7 to 11 cycles. A 12-random-nucleotide template-switch adaptor tagged each cDNA molecule. The study obtained at least 2.5 million CDR3-containing paired-end reads from every sample. TCRdb called the 5' RACE reads again in MiXCR, with one record for every CDR3 protein. Of about 1 million distinct CDR3 sequences listed, less than 25% are singletons. The germline V and J ends were trimmed by 0 bases and 12 bases, with 11 bases remaining between them. Germline V lookup: CDR1 MGHRA, CDR2 YSYEKL. CDR3 length: 12 residues. With regard to this clonotype: Antigen: not known.

The sample providers were healthy Caucasian people from Russia, aged about 6 to 100. Another study also made use of these data, one on T cells of mothers and their children.

The sequencing input was blood. The source is a girl aged 2-10 years in good health. The chain is built from TRBV4-1 and TRBJ1-2, with D possibly TRBD1 on 5 matching bases. The CDR3 protein is CASSQERTLHTF. The CDR3 DNA reads as TGCGCCAGCAGCCAAGAGCGGACATTGCACACCTTC.